Listed here are 5 T cell receptor beta chains from one sample, sequenced in a study of cytomegalovirus exposure and HLA in healthy donors. PCR used 60 Vbeta primers and 13 Jbeta primers. Clones were sequenced by immunoSEQ multiplex PCR, and TCRdb holds only the in-frame ones, with some missing. The repertoire holds fewer than 200,000 clones, with 80% to 85% as singletons. Sequenced sample: PBMCs. The receptor set was obtained from a man aged 50-60 years in good health and CMV-seronegative.

The genes are TRBV9 and TRBJ2-1, with D unclear. Trimming took off 0 bases at V and 4 bases at J, with 2 bases between the two ends. CDR1 is SGDLS, CDR2 YYNGEE, per germline. The CDR3 has 12 residues. CDR3 DNA sequence: TGTGCCAGCAGCGTAGCTTACAATGAGCAGTTCTTC. It yields the protein CASSVAYNEQFF.

This clone has just a few counts. This sequence joins TRBV7-9 and TRBJ1-1; D unresolved. Germline assignment: CDR1 SEHNR and CDR2 FQNEAQ (reference sequence). This CDR3 has 14 residues. V was pared by 5 bases and J by 1 base, with 11 bases between. The DNA for the CDR3 is TGTGCCAGCAGCCCATACCAGGAGAACACTGAAGCTTTCTTT. This translates into CASSPYQENTEAFF.

The genes are TRBV5-1 and TRBJ2-7; TRBD2 aligns across 13 bases. In germline, CDR1 is SGHRS, CDR2 YFSETQ. With 0 bases clipped from V and 5 bases from J, the junction kept 8 bases outside the gene matches. The CDR3 length is 17 residues. The CDR3 sequence is CASSLEGLAGSGHEQYF. CDR3 in DNA: TGCGCCAGCAGCTTGGAGGGACTAGCGGGGTCAGGCCACGAGCAGTACTTC.

This sequence joins TRBV11-1 and TRBJ1-4; maybe TRBD1 (5 bases). Trimming left V 7 bases short and J 3 bases short, with 12 bases between. CDR1 is SGHAT and CDR2 is FQDESV in the germline V gene (reference sequence). The CDR3 totals 14 residues. CDR3 sequence reads: CASTPGGSNEKLFF. The CDR3 DNA follows: TGTGCCAGCACCCCGGGGGGATCTAATGAAAAACTGTTTTTT.

The V call is TRBV28, the J call TRBJ1-1; D is unresolved. The germline V gene encodes CDR1 MDHEN and CDR2 SYDVKM. The CDR3 sequence is 12 residues long. With 3 bases removed from V and 5 bases from J, the gap between germline ends came to 7 bases. DNA for the CDR3: TGTGCCAGCAGTTTGGGCGTGACTGAAGCTTTCTTT. Translated, it gives CASSLGVTEAFF.